This entry is about one T cell receptor (beta chain). Per germline, CDR1 SGHAT and CDR2 FQNNGV. The CDR3 spans 13 residues. V lost 4 bases to trimming and J lost 6 bases, with 7 bases between them. The entry originates in a study of blood T cell repertoires in COVID-19. For the study at large: COVID-19 samples from acute and convalescent phases originated in the United States, Italy and Spain.

TCRdb keeps only in-frame clones here, not all; method: immunoSEQ multiplex PCR. The sample gives about 320,000 clones, roughly 88% of which show up once; roughly 1.6% is in the top ten. The clonotype comes from a woman in her forties or fifties with acute or convalescent COVID-19. The material sequenced was peripheral blood. This chain uses TRBV11-2 with TRBJ1-6; D call uncertain. The DNA for the CDR3 is TGTGCCAGCAGCTCCTCCCTTAATTCACCCCTCCACTTT. It is translated as CASSSSLNSPLHF.